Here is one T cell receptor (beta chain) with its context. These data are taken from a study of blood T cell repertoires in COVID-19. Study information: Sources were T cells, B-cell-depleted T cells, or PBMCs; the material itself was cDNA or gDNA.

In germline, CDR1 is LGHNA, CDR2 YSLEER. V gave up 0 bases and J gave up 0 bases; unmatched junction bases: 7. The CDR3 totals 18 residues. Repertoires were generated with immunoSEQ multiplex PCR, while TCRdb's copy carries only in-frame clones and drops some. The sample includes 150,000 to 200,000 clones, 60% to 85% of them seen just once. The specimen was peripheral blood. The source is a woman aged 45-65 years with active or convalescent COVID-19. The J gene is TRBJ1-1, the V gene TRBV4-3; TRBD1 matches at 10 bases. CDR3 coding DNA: TGCGCCAGCAGCCAAGAATCATGGACAGGGGGTTTGAACACTGAAGCTTTCTTT. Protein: CASSQESWTGGLNTEAFF.